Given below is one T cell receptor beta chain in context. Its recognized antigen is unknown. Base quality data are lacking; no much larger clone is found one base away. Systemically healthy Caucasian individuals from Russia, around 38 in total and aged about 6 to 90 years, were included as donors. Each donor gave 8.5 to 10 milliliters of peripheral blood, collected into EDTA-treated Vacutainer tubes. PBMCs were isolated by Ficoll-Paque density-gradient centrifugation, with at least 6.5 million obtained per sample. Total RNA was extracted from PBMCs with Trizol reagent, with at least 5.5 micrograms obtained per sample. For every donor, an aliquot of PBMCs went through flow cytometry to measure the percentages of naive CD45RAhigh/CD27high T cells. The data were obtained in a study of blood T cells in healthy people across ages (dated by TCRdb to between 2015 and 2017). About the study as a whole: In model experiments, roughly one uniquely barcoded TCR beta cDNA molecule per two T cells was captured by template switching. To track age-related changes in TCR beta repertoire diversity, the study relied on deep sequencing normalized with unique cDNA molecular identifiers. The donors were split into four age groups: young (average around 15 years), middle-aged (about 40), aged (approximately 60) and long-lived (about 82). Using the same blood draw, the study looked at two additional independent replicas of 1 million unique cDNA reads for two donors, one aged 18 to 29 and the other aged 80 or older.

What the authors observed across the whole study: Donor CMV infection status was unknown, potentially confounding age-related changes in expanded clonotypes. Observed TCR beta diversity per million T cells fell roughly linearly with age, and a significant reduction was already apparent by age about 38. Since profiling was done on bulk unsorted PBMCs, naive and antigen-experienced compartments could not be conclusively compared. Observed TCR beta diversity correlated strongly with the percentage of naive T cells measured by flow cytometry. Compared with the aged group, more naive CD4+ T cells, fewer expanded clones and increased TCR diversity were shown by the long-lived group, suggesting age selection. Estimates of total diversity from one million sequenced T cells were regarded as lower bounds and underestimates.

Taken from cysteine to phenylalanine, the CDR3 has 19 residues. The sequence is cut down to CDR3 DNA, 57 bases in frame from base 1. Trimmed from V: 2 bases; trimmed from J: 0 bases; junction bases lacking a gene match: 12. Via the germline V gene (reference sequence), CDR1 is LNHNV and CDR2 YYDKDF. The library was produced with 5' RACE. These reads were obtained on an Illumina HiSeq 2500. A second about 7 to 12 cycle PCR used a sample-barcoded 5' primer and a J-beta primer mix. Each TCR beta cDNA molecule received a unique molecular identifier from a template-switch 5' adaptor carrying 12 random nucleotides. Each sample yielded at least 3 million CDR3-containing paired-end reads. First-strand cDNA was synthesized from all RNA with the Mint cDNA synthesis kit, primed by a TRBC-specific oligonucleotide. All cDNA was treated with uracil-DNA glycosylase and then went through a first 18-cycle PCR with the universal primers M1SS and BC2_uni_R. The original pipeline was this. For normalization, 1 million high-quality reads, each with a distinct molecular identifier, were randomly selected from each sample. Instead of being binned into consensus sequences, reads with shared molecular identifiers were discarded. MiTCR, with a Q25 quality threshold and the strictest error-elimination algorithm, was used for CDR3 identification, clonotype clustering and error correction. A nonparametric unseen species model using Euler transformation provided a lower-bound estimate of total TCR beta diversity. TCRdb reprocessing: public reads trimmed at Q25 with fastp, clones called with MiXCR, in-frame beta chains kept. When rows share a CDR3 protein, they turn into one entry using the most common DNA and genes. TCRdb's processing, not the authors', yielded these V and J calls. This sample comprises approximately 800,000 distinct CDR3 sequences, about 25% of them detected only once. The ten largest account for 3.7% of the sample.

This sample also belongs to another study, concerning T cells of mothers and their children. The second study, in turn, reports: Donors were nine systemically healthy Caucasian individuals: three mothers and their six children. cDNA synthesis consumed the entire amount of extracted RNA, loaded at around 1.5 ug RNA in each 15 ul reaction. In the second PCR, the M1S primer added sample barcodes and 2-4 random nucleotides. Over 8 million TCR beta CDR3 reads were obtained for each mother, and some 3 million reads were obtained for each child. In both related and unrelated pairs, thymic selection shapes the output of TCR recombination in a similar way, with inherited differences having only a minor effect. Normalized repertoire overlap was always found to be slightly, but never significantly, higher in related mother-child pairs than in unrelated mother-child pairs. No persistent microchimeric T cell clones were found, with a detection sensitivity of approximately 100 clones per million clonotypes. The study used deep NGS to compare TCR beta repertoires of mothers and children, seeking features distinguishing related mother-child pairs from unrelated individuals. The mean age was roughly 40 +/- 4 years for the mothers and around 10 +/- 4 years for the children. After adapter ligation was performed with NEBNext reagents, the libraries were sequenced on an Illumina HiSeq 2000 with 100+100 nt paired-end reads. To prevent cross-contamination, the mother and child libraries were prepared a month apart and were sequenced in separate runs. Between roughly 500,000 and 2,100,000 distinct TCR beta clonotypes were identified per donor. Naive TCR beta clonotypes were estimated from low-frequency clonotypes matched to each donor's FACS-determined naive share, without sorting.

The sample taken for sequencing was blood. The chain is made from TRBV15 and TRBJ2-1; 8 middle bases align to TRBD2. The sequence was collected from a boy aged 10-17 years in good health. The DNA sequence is TGTGCCACCAGCAGAACCGGGACTAGAAGTATGAGCTCCTACAATGAGCAGTTCTTC. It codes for CATSRTGTRSMSSYNEQFF.